One and the same sample provided the 24 T cell receptor beta chains below, sequenced in a study of post-analysis software for immune sequencing data. Overall study results and limits: Roughly five TRBV segments appeared more often in patients than in controls, and TRBV5-6, TRBV5-1 and TRBV20-1 were among these.

Antigen specificity for these receptors is unknown. Unique molecular identifiers featured in each of the TCR beta cDNA libraries. TCRdb independently ran MiXCR on the PCR reads; one entry per CDR3 protein. The sample has hundreds of thousands of distinct CDR3 sequences, 30% seen once. The material sequenced was blood. These receptors originate from a girl aged 5-17 years with multiple sclerosis.

J is TRBJ2-1 and V is TRBV4-2, with D unclear. Germline-derived CDR1 and CDR2 are LGHNA and YNFKEQ. V was shortened by 4 bases and J by 5 bases, with 12 bases between the two germline ends. The CDR3 covers 14 residues. The CDR3 region has the DNA TGTGCCAGCAGCCGCCGTCTTGGGGACAATGAGCAGTTCTTC. It yields the protein CASSRRLGDNEQFF.

The chain has TRBV20-1 and TRBJ2-3; the D is unclear. Trimming pared 6 bases from V and 5 bases from J, leaving 18 bases between. CDR3 length equals 14 residues. Per the germline V gene, CDR1 is DFQATT and CDR2 is SNEGSKA (reference sequence). Written as DNA, the CDR3 is TGCAGTGCGCTCCGGGCAATTCTTGGAGATACGCAGTATTTT. This gives the protein CSALRAILGDTQYF.

This clonotype was picked up many times. CDR3 residues: CSVLMRGRNYNEQFF. CDR3 DNA sequence: TGCAGCGTTCTCATGCGCGGGAGGAACTACAATGAGCAGTTCTTC. V gene TRBV29-1 combines with J gene TRBJ2-1; 8 bases match TRBD2. The germline V gene has CDR1 SQVTM and CDR2 ANQGSEA. Germline trimming cut 5 bases from V and 3 bases from J; bases unmatched to any gene: 9. This CDR3 has 15 residues.

This clonotype was picked up a small number of times. J is TRBJ1-2 and V is TRBV4-2; D uncertain. V lost 2 bases to trimming and J lost 6 bases, with 10 bases between them. The CDR3 length is 13 residues. Germline values: CDR1 LGHNA, CDR2 YNFKEQ. CDR3 in DNA: TGTGCCAGCAGCCAAACTCTCACGCATGGCTACACCTTC. This gives the protein CASSQTLTHGYTF.

As concerns this clonotype: A read error may account for a junction end that differs from germline. The chain has TRBV28 and TRBJ2-1, with 9 bases that match TRBD1. Germline values: CDR1 MDHEN, CDR2 SYDVKM. This CDR3 region has 17 residues. The DNA of the CDR3 is TGTACCAGCAGTTCCCGGACAGGGGCATTAGGCCACAATGAGCAGTTCTTC. Translation gives CTSSSRTGALGHNEQFF.

This chain joins TRBV2 and TRBJ2-5; perhaps TRBD2 as D (7 bases). CDR1 and CDR2 (germline): SNHLY, FYNNEI. The CDR3 contains 14 residues. The V and J ends lost 3 bases and 11 bases respectively, with 19 bases between them. As DNA, the CDR3 is TGTGCCAGCAGTGAGGGCGGGGGCTACAATGAGCAGTACTTC. This gives the protein CASSEGGGYNEQYF.

The V call is TRBV20-1, the J call TRBJ1-1, with a weak D call TRBD1 (5 bases). The CDR3 is made up of 14 amino acids. Germline loops: CDR1 DFQATT, CDR2 SNEGSKA (reference sequence). Deletions cut 5 bases from V and 5 bases from J, with 18 bases between. CDR3 residues: CSAFDQGGWTEAFF. CDR3 DNA sequence: TGCAGTGCTTTTGACCAGGGTGGCTGGACTGAAGCTTTCTTT.

The chain couples TRBV20-1 to TRBJ2-1; 7 bases agree with TRBD2. The CDR3 is made up of 16 amino acids. Germline-derived CDR1 and CDR2 are DFQATT and SNEGSKA (reference sequence). V gave up 0 bases and J gave up 4 bases; unmatched junction bases: 9. CDR3 loop: CSARDLFGGGYNEQFF. CDR3 DNA: TGCAGTGCTAGAGATCTCTTCGGCGGGGGTTACAATGAGCAGTTCTTC.

This clonotype was seen a handful of times. The genes are TRBV5-5 and TRBJ2-3; D gene unclear. Deletions cut 1 base from V and 5 bases from J, with 11 bases between. The CDR3 has 14 residues. From germline, CDR1 is SGHKS and CDR2 YYEKEE (reference sequence). The CDR3 protein is CASSLSRLGDTQYF. DNA of the CDR3: TGTGCCAGCAGCTTGTCCCGTCTCGGAGATACGCAGTATTTT.

This clonotype came up a few times. The chain employs TRBV4-1 and TRBJ1-1; D is unresolved. Trimming left V 5 bases short and J 1 base short, with 14 bases between. CDR1 and CDR2 from the germline V gene are MGHRA and YSYEKL. CDR3 size: 15 residues. CDR3 nucleotide sequence: TGCGCCAGCAGCTCCCACACAGAAAAGAACACTGAAGCTTTCTTT. This gives the protein CASSSHTEKNTEAFF.

Note on this clonotype: An end of the junction differs from the germline gene, which may be a read error. This chain links TRBV7-8 with TRBJ1-5; perhaps TRBD1 as D (6 bases). This CDR3 contains 15 residues. The germline gives CDR1 SGHVS, CDR2 FQNEAQ. The CDR3 DNA reads TGTGCCAGCAGCTTAGGAACAGGGTCTAATCAGCTCCAGCATTTT. It translates to CASSLGTGSNQLQHF.

In regard to this clonotype: A much larger clone differs from this one at a single base, so this may be a read error. The chain joins TRBV5-6 to TRBJ2-5; TRBD1 matches at 8 bases. This CDR3 has 17 amino acids. Germline V gene lookup returns CDR1 SGHDT and CDR2 YYEEEE. This CDR3 is CASSTQGAPPYQETRYF. The CDR3 nucleotides read TGTGCCAGCAGTACCCAGGGGGCGCCCCCTTACCAAGAGACCCGGTACTTC.

The sample holds a few counts of this clonotype. This chain uses TRBV20-1 with TRBJ2-1; 8 nucleotides align to TRBD2. CDR3 length equals 13 residues. In germline, CDR1 is DFQATT, CDR2 SNEGSKA (reference sequence). The ends lost 3 bases at V and 4 bases at J; junction bases unmatched: 2. The CDR3 bases are TGCAGTGCTAGCGGGAGGGAGTACAATGAGCAGTTCTTC. Protein sequence: CSASGREYNEQFF.

This chain links TRBV25-1 with TRBJ2-1, with TRBD1 matching 12 bases. The CDR3 contains 14 residues. CDR1 and CDR2 from the germline V gene are MGHDK and SYGVNS. CDR3 sequence: CAGGGQGARNEQFF. The CDR3 bases are TGTGCAGGGGGGGGACAGGGGGCTCGCAATGAGCAGTTCTTC.

This clonotype was counted a few times. The rearrangement uses TRBV27 and TRBJ1-1, with D tentatively TRBD1 (5 bases). Per germline, CDR1 MNHEY and CDR2 SMNVEV (reference sequence). Trimming cost V 6 bases and J 5 bases, with 19 bases left between them. The CDR3 is made up of 15 amino acids. The chain's CDR3 is CASRPNGALGTEAFF. The CDR3 DNA reads as TGTGCCAGCAGACCTAACGGGGCTCTCGGGACTGAAGCTTTCTTT.

The chain carries TRBV28 and TRBJ2-5; possibly TRBD1 or TRBD2 for D (5 bases each). The V end was cut by 4 bases, the J end by 1 base, with 13 bases between. This CDR3 spans 15 amino acids. Looked up from germline, CDR1 is MDHEN and CDR2 is SYDVKM. For the CDR3, the DNA is TGTGCCAGCAGTTCCTACGAGGGGCCCCAAGAGACCCAGTACTTC. This gives the protein CASSSYEGPQETQYF.

This clonotype was found a few times. The chain links TRBV20-1 to TRBJ2-3; D is ambiguous. The CDR3 covers 15 residues. Germline CDR1 reads DFQATT; CDR2 reads SNEGSKA (reference sequence). Trimming removed 0 bases at V and 0 bases at J, with 10 bases between. CDR3 sequence: CSARDWISSTDTQYF. Written as DNA, the CDR3 is TGCAGTGCTAGAGATTGGATTTCTAGCACAGATACGCAGTATTTT.

V usage is TRBV7-2 and J usage is TRBJ2-7, with D possibly being TRBD1 or TRBD2 (5 bases each). V lost 5 bases and J 0 bases, leaving 14 bases between the germline ends. The CDR3 length is 15 residues. Germline loops: CDR1 SGHTA, CDR2 FQGNSA. The CDR3 DNA reads as TGTGCCAGCAGCAGTATGGGGGTCAGCTCCTACGAGCAGTACTTC. It is translated as CASSSMGVSSYEQYF.

This rearrangement joins TRBV10-3 to TRBJ1-1; 9 bases map to TRBD1. After removal of 7 bases from V and 3 bases from J, the junction contained 6 bases not matched to a gene. The CDR3 covers 14 residues. Germline V lookup: CDR1 ENHRY, CDR2 SYGVKD. The CDR3 region has the DNA TGTGCCATCACGCGCCGGGACAGGGACACTGAAGCTTTCTTT. Its translation is CAITRRDRDTEAFF.

The rearrangement joins TRBV12-3 or TRBV12-4 to TRBJ1-1; TRBD1 aligns across 8 bases. CDR3 length: 15 residues. Trimming took 1 base from V and 6 from J; bases not matched to a gene: 7. The CDR3 region is CASSLEGQVGSEAFF. For the CDR3, the DNA is TGTGCCAGCAGTTTAGAGGGACAGGTGGGTTCTGAAGCTTTCTTT.

The sample holds a few counts of this clonotype. The chain couples TRBV29-1 to TRBJ1-1; tentatively, D is TRBD1 (5 bases). Between the trimmed V and J ends, which lost 2 bases and 0 bases, there was a span of 16 bases. Germline V gives CDR1 SQVTM, CDR2 ANQGSEA. The length of the CDR3 is 16 residues. The CDR3 protein is CSVEWEGPLMNTEAFF. Here the CDR3 DNA reads TGCAGCGTTGAATGGGAGGGACCCCTTATGAACACTGAAGCTTTCTTT.

The genes are TRBV20-1 and TRBJ1-4; D is uncertain. CDR3 size: 13 residues. Germline V CDR1 and CDR2: DFQATT, SNEGSKA (reference sequence). Trimming took off 4 bases at V and 3 bases at J, with 9 bases between the two ends. Here the CDR3 reads CSATRSPNEKLFF. Here the CDR3 DNA reads TGCAGTGCTACCCGGTCCCCTAATGAAAAACTGTTTTTT.

V is TRBV11-2 and J is TRBJ1-1; the D is unclear. The CDR3 is 15 amino acids. V was cut by 5 bases and J by 1 base, with 14 bases left in between. Germline CDR1 and CDR2: SGHAT and FQNNGV. This CDR3 reads CASSPRAGSNTEAFF. In DNA form, the CDR3 reads TGTGCCAGCAGCCCTCGGGCGGGATCGAACACTGAAGCTTTCTTT. Drawing the rest from reference TRBV11-2 and TRBJ1-1, the complete variable domain is EAGVAQSPRYKIIEKRQSVAFWCNPISGHATLYWYQQILGQGPKLLIQFQNNGVVDDSQLPKDRFSAERLKGVDSTLKIQPAKLEDSAVYLCASSPRAGSNTEAFFGQGTRLTVV.

The table lists this clonotype with many counts. The J gene is TRBJ2-5, the V gene TRBV28; 13 nucleotides line up with TRBD2. The CDR3 has 16 amino acids. CDR1 and CDR2 from the germline V gene are MDHEN and SYDVKM. The V segment lost 5 bases and the J segment 1 base; nucleotides outside the gene matches: 4. The CDR3 protein is CASSPGLAGAQETQYF. CDR3 DNA sequence: TGTGCCAGCAGTCCAGGACTAGCGGGAGCCCAAGAGACCCAGTACTTC.